A selection of T cell receptor beta chains follows, all from one sample in a study of blood T cell repertoires in COVID-19. TCRdb's table, derived via immunoSEQ multiplex PCR, lists solely in-frame clones and lacks some. The table has about 370,000 clones, 80% to 90% seen once. The sequenced material came from PBMCs or T cells enriched from blood (not recorded which). These receptors originate from a man between 18 and 35 years old who had recovered from COVID-19. Both conserved end residues are part of each CDR3. The order of the fields is J gene, V gene, D gene, clone size, CDR3 DNA, CDR3 protein. D genes are given only for firm matches. Expanded clones are given a class, and other clones once, few, many or no size at all.

TRBJ2-5,TRBV19,TRBD2,once,TGTGCCAGTAGTCGGACCGCGGGGGACCTCGGGGGGACCCAGTACTTC,CASSRTAGDLGGTQYF
TRBJ1-1,TRBV18,.,.,TGTGCCAGCTCACCACAGGCGGGGACCACTGAAGCTTTCTTT,CASSPQAGTTEAFF
TRBJ2-1,TRBV6-5,TRBD2,.,TGTGCCAGCAGTTACTCGAAGCTAGCGGCTCCCGAGCAGTTCTTC,CASSYSKLAAPEQFF
TRBJ2-1,TRBV16,TRBD2,.,TGTGCCAGCAGCCACCCGGGACTAGCGGGGCAATACAATGAGCAGTTCTTC,CASSHPGLAGQYNEQFF
TRBJ2-1,TRBV5-4,TRBD1,.,TGTGCCAGCAGCTCACAAGGACAGGGGTCCTACAATGAGCAGTTCTTC,CASSSQGQGSYNEQFF
TRBJ2-7,TRBV9,TRBD2,.,TGTGCCAGCAGCGGCTTAGCGGGAACGACTTACGAGCAGTACTTC,CASSGLAGTTYEQYF
TRBJ1-4,TRBV9,.,few,TGTGCCAGCAGCCTCGGTAACGGTCTAGAAAAACTGTTTTTT,CASSLGNGLEKLFF
TRBJ2-5,TRBV5-1,.,.,TGCGCCAGCAGCCAACCACAGGCGTTGATTCAAGAGACCCAGTACTTC,CASSQPQALIQETQYF
TRBJ2-2,TRBV3-1/TRBV3-2,.,.,TGTGCCAGCAGCTTCCGCGGGGAAACCGGGGAGCTGTTTTTT,CASSFRGETGELFF
TRBJ1-2,TRBV6-5,TRBD1,.,TGTGCCAGCAGTACCGGGACAGGGAATCACTATGGCTACACCTTC,CASSTGTGNHYGYTF
TRBJ2-7,TRBV11-3,.,.,TGTGCCAGCAGACTTGGACATCACTACGAGCAGTACTTC,CASRLGHHYEQYF
TRBJ1-2,TRBV6-5,.,.,TGTGCCAGCAGCCGGACAGCGACTAACTATGGCTACACCTTC,CASSRTATNYGYTF
TRBJ1-2,TRBV27,TRBD1,.,TGTGCCAGCAGTTTAGCCCCGGGACAGGGGGCTGTTGGCTACACCTTC,CASSLAPGQGAVGYTF
TRBJ1-1,TRBV9,TRBD1,.,TGTGCCAGCAGCCTAGGGACAGGGCGGGATGCTTTCTTT,CASSLGTGRDAFF
TRBJ2-5,TRBV18,TRBD1,.,TGTGCCAGCTCACCATTCGGGACAGACCCCCGGGAGACCCAGTACTTC,CASSPFGTDPRETQYF
TRBJ2-7,TRBV7-3,.,.,TGTGCCAGCAGTCGTACAGGGAAAGTTGGCGAGCAGTACTTC,CASSRTGKVGEQYF
TRBJ2-1,TRBV7-3,TRBD2,.,TGTGCCAGCAGCCTTACTAGCGGGGGGTTCTATGAGCAGTTCTTC,CASSLTSGGFYEQFF
TRBJ1-4,TRBV7-6,.,.,TGTGCCAGCAGCCTCCTTGCAACTAATGAAAAACTGTTTTTT,CASSLLATNEKLFF
TRBJ2-3,TRBV25-1,.,once,TGTGCCAGCAGTGAGCAGGGGGGAGCAAAGGATACGCAGTATTTT,CASSEQGGAKDTQYF
TRBJ2-6,TRBV7-6,TRBD2,.,TGTGCCAGCAGCCTCCTAGCGGGCAATACCCGCTCTGGGGCCAACGTCCTGACTTTC,CASSLLAGNTRSGANVLTF
TRBJ2-3,TRBV24-1,.,.,TGTGCCCCCCCGCCGGGAACAGATACGCAGTATTTT,CAPPPGTDTQYF
TRBJ1-1,TRBV18,.,.,TGTGCCAGCTCACCAGCGGACAGAGCAAGGGCTTTCTTT,CASSPADRARAFF